This TCR beta chain was recorded in a study of T cell changes during pregnancy in multiple sclerosis. Data came from immunoSEQ multiplex PCR; TCRdb stores just in-frame clones and leaves some out. The sample lists some 70,000 clones; 90% were seen once. From germline, CDR1 is MGHDK and CDR2 SYGVNS. This CDR3 spans 15 amino acids. V was trimmed by 4 bases and J by 2 bases, leaving 15 bases between them. The TCR comes from a female donor with multiple sclerosis, enrolled in a pregnancy study. The sequencing here drew on peripheral blood, taken in the third trimester of pregnancy. The V and J genes are TRBV25-1 and TRBJ2-7, with D possibly matching TRBD1 (6 bases). CDR3 nucleotides: TGTGCCAGCAGTGGACAGACAGGTGAGACCTACGAGCAGTACTTC. It translates to CASSGQTGETYEQYF.